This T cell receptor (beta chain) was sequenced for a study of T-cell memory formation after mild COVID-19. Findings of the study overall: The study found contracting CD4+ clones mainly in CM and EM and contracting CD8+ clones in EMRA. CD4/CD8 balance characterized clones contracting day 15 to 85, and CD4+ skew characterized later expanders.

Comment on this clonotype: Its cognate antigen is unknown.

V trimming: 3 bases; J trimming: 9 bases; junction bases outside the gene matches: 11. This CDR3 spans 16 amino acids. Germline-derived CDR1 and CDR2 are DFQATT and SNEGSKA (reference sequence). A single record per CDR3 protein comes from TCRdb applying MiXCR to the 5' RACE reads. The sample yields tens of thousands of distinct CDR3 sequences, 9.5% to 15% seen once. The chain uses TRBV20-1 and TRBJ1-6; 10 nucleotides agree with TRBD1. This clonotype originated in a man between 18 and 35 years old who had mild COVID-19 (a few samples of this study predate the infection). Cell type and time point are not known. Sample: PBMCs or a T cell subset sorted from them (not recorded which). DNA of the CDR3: TGCAGTGCTAGGGTTCTCCGGGACAGGGGTCTTTCACCCCTCCACTTT. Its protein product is CSARVLRDRGLSPLHF.